One T cell receptor beta chain is described in this entry. This specimen belongs to a study of blood T cell repertoires in COVID-19. The germline V gene has CDR1 SGHDN and CDR2 FVKESK. The V and J ends lost 4 bases and 9 bases respectively, with 10 bases between them. The CDR3 extends over 12 amino acids. Sequenced by immunoSEQ multiplex PCR; TCRdb stores in-frame clones only, minus some. Of about 180,000 clones in the sample, around 80% are singletons; the top ten hold approximately 10%. The chain has TRBV14 and TRBJ2-1, with no clear D. Sequencing used peripheral blood. The sequence was collected from a woman at least 80 years old with COVID-19, enrolled during active disease. The CDR3 here is CASSRTYGEQFF. In nucleotides, the CDR3 is TGTGCCAGCAGCCGCACCTACGGTGAGCAGTTCTTC. The full variable domain, its missing parts supplied by reference TRBV14 and TRBJ2-1, is EAGVTQFPSHSVIEKGQTVTLRCDPISGHDNLYWYRRVMGKEIKFLLHFVKESKQDESGMPNNRFLAERTGGTYSTLKVQPAELEDSGVYFCASSRTYGEQFFGPGTRLTVL.